The 5 T cell receptor beta chains listed next were all sequenced from one sample in a study of beta chain features in type 1 diabetes (dated by TCRdb to 2017 to 2018). Receptors were amplified or captured by the immunoSEQ multiplex PCR assay. The entire amount of isolated RNA was reverse transcribed using the High Capacity cDNA Reverse Transcription Kit, so the sequenced TCRB transcripts were expressed ones. In TCRdb, the immuneACCESS table is reduced to in-frame sequences with V and J assigned. These tables do not hold every clone; where another copy was compared, an unresolved V gene accounts for under half, and the others remain unexplained. The sample includes more than 50,000 clones, with about 60% observed a single time. The ten largest clones add up to about 2.2% of the sample. Sequenced input: Tregs from blood. This sample's cell subset or site label indicates: regulatory CD4+ T cells. Receptors were obtained from a woman aged 18-29 years in good health.

This rearrangement joins TRBV5-6 to TRBJ1-1; TRBD1 matches at 8 bases. CDR1 is SGHDT, CDR2 YYEEEE, per germline. Trimming at V came to 2 bases and at J to 5 bases, leaving 5 bases not matched to a gene. The CDR3 contains 14 residues. The CDR3 DNA reads TGTGCCAGCAGCTTCCTGACAGGGGATACTGAAGCTTTCTTT. This sequence encodes CASSFLTGDTEAFF.

The chain has TRBV5-4 and TRBJ1-2; D might be TRBD1 (5 bases). The CDR3 has 13 amino acids. V was shortened by 2 bases and J by 8 bases, with 13 bases between the two germline ends. CDR1 is SGHNT, CDR2 YYREEE, per germline (reference sequence). The CDR3 nucleotides read TGTGCCAGCAGCTTTCCCCAGGGTGAGGGCTACACCTTC. It specifies CASSFPQGEGYTF.

The chain is built from TRBV4-1 and TRBJ2-1; 7 bases align to TRBD2. This CDR3 has 16 amino acids. The germline gives CDR1 MGHRA, CDR2 YSYEKL. J lost 6 bases, V lost 4 bases, and 12 bases had no gene match. In DNA form, the CDR3 reads TGCGCCAGCAGCCTTAAAGGAGGGAGGGCCGGCAATGAGCAGTTCTTC. It codes for CASSLKGGRAGNEQFF.

J is TRBJ1-2 and V is TRBV7-2; TRBD1 is a possible D gene (5 bases). This CDR3 is 13 amino acids long. Trimming pared 0 bases from V and 4 bases from J, leaving 6 bases between. Germline V gene sequence: CDR1 SGHTA, CDR2 FQGNSA. The CDR3 nucleotides are TGTGCCAGCAGCTTAGCCGACAGCTATGGCTACACCTTC. Its translation: CASSLADSYGYTF.

V and J are TRBV12-5 and TRBJ2-1; 8 bases fit TRBD2. The CDR3 spans 16 residues. V gave up 4 bases and J gave up 6 bases; unmatched junction bases: 11. Germline V gene lookup returns CDR1 LGHNT and CDR2 FRNRAP. This chain's CDR3 is CASGSLGRALTNEQFF. As DNA, the CDR3 is TGTGCTAGTGGTTCCCTCGGGAGGGCCTTGACCAATGAGCAGTTCTTC.